These T cell receptor beta chains were read from a single sample in a study of T-cell reconstitution after alpha-beta-depleted transplantation in children. TCRdb re-analysed the PCR reads in MiXCR, keeping a single row per CDR3 protein. The data contain over 200,000 distinct CDR3 sequences, 8.5% to 10% of them singletons. Specimen: PBMCs from the stem cell graft donor, collected from the stem cell graft. These receptor sequences come from a human donor who donated a stem cell graft to a child with acute lymphoblastic leukemia. Both conserved end residues are part of each CDR3.

J: TRBJ1-2; V: TRBV5-1; CDR3: CASSIPTGANYGYTF
J: TRBJ1-6; V: TRBV5-4; CDR3: CASSLVPNSPLHF
J: TRBJ2-1; V: TRBV5-1; CDR3: CASRHGDSRNEQFF
J: TRBJ1-1; V: TRBV7-9; CDR3: CASSQLRGQGANTEAFF
J: TRBJ2-7; V: TRBV11-3; CDR3: CASSLYPGDTYEQYF
J: TRBJ1-2; V: TRBV4-3; CDR3: CASSPRAQNVNYGYTF
J: TRBJ1-2; V: TRBV7-9; CDR3: CASTERRQGDNGYTF
J: TRBJ2-3; V: TRBV5-5; CDR3: CASSLDEGSDTQYF
J: TRBJ1-3; V: TRBV6-5; CDR3: CASSTGYSGNTIYF
J: TRBJ1-4; V: TRBV4-3; CDR3: CASSRGALNNEKLFF
J: TRBJ2-4; V: TRBV29-1; CDR3: CSVDPGLAGNIQYF
J: TRBJ2-3; V: TRBV9; CDR3: CASSVSEVTQYF
J: TRBJ1-4; V: TRBV6-1; CDR3: CASSEQQRQGVEKLFF
J: TRBJ2-3; V: TRBV29-1; CDR3: CSATAGTDTQYF
J: TRBJ2-2; V: TRBV30; CDR3: CAKTGSAGGSGELFF
J: TRBJ2-3; V: TRBV20-1; CDR3: CSARGWDREGRDTQYF
J: TRBJ1-6; V: TRBV12-3/TRBV12-4; CDR3: CASRTGGTSPLHF
J: TRBJ2-7; V: TRBV25-1; CDR3: CASSAGLREQYF
J: TRBJ1-6; V: TRBV5-1; CDR3: CASSSGQGESPLHF
J: TRBJ2-3; V: TRBV20-1; CDR3: CSARDLVRVGGPGDTQYF
J: TRBJ1-3; V: TRBV29-1; CDR3: CSVLLQGVGLSGNTIYF
J: TRBJ2-3; V: TRBV5-4; CDR3: CASSLVFADTQYF